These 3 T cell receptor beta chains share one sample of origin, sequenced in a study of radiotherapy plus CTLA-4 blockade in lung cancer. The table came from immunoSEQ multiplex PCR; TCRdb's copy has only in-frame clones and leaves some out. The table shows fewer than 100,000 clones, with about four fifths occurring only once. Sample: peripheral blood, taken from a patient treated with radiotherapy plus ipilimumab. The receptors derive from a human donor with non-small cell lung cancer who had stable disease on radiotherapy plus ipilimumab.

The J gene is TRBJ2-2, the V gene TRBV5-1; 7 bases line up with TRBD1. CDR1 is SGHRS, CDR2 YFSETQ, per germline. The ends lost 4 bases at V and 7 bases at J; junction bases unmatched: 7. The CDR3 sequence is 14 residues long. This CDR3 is CASSGRQGSGELFF. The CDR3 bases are TGCGCCAGCAGCGGGCGACAGGGCAGCGGGGAGCTGTTTTTT.

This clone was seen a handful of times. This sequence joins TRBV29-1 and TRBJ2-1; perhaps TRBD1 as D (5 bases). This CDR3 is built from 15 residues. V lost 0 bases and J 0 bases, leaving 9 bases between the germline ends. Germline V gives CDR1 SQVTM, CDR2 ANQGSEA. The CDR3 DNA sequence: TGCAGCGTTGAAGAAGGGGCCCCCTCCTACAATGAGCAGTTCTTC. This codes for CSVEEGAPSYNEQFF.

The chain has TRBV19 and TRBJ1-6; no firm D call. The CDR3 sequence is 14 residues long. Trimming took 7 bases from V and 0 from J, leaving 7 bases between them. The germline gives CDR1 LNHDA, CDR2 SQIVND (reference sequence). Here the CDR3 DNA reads TGTGCCAGTACCCAGAGCTCCTATAATTCACCCCTCCACTTT. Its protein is CASTQSSYNSPLHF.